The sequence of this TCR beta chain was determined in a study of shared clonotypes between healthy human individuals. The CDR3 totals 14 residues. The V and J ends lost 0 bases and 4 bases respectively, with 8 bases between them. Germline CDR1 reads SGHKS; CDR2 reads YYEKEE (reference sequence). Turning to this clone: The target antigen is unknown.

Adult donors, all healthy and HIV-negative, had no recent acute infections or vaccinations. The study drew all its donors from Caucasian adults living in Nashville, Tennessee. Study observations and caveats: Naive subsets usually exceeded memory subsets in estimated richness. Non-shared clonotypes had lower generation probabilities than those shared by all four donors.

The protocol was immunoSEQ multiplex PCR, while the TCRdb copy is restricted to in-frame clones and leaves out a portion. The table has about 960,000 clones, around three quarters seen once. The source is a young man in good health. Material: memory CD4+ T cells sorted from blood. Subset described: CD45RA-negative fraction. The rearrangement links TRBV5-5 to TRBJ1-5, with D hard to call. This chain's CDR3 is CASSLALGNQPQHF. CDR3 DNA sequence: TGTGCCAGCAGCTTGGCGCTAGGGAATCAGCCCCAGCATTTT.